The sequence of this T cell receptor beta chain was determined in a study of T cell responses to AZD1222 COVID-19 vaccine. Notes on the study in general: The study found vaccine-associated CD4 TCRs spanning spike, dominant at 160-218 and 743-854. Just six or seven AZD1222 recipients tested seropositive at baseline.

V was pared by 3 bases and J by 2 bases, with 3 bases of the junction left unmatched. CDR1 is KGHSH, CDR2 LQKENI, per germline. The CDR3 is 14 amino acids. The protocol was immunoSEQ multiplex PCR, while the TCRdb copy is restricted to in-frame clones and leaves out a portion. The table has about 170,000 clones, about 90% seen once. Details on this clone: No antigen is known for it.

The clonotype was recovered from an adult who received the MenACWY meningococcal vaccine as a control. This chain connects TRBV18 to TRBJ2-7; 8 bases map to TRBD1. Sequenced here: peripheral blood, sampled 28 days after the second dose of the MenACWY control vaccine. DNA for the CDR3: TGTGCCAGCTCACCCACGACAGGGGCCTACGAGCAGTACTTC. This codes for CASSPTTGAYEQYF.